The clone carrying this T cell receptor (beta chain) occurred many times. 5'RACE template switching produced TCR cDNA carrying a universal primer site and UMIs. TCRdb re-derived calls from the 5' RACE reads in MiXCR, one entry per CDR3 protein. The data show around 25,000 distinct CDR3 sequences, less than 3.5% seen once. These data come from a study of T cells after yellow fever vaccination. In the study overall: Each low-cell-number fraction was prepared by means of SMART-Seq v4 Ultra Low Input.

The CDR3 contains 15 residues. Between the trimmed V and J ends, which lost 0 bases and 2 bases, there was a span of 11 bases. CDR1 DFQATT and CDR2 SNEGSKA come from the germline V gene (reference sequence). The chain couples TRBV20-1 to TRBJ2-1, with D perhaps matching TRBD1 (6 bases). This sequence was found in a young man who received the YFV17D yellow fever vaccine. This sample comprised PBMCs, either bulk or a sorted T-cell subset (CD4+, CD8+, memory, or dextramer-sorted; not recorded which), obtained about 49 days after the first yellow fever vaccination. CDR3 bases: TGCAGTGCTAGAGATTCGACAGGCCCCTACAATGAGCAGTTCTTC. Protein: CSARDSTGPYNEQFF.